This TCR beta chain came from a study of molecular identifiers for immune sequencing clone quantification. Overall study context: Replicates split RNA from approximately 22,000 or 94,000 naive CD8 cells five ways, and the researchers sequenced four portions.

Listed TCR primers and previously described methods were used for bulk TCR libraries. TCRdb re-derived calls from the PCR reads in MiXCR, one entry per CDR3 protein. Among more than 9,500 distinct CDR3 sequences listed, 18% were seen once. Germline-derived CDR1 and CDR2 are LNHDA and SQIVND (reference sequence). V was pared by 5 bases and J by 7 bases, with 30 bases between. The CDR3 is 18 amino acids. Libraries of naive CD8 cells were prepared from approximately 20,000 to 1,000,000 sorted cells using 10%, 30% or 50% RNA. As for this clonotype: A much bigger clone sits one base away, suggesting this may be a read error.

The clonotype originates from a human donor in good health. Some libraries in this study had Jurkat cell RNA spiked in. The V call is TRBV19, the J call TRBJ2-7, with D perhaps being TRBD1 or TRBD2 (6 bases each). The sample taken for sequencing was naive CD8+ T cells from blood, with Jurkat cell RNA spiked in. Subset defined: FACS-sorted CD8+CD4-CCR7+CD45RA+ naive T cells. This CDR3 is CASSALPLGGGSYEEQYF. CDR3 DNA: TGTGCCAGTAGTGCCTTGCCCCTAGGGGGAGGATCCTACGAAGAGCAGTACTTC.